This TCR beta chain is drawn from a study of T cell responses to AZD1222 COVID-19 vaccine. Overall study results and limits: Repertoires in all cases were sampled only once the peak T cell response had passed. Donors were chiefly white British, with a greater number of females, and clonal diversity was perhaps underestimated.

The CDR3 covers 15 residues. V lost 2 bases, J lost 5 bases, and 4 bases stayed unmatched. Germline-derived CDR1 and CDR2 are MNHEY and SVGEGT. Produced via immunoSEQ multiplex PCR; TCRdb's table is partial and in-frame only. The sample includes roughly 150,000 clones, under 95% of them seen just once. A remark on this clone: Its antigen remains unknown.

Material: peripheral blood, obtained on day 0 of AZD1222 vaccination. The origin of this receptor is an adult in good health. The chain combines TRBV6-2 or TRBV6-3 with TRBJ2-7; 12 bases map to TRBD2. CDR3 loop: CASSYPRLAGDEQYF. The CDR3 DNA is TGTGCCAGCAGTTACCCCAGACTAGCGGGGGACGAGCAGTACTTC.